The 10 T cell receptor beta chains given below trace back to one sample, sequenced in a study of OX40 agonist ivuxolimab in advanced cancers. Data came from immunoSEQ multiplex PCR; TCRdb stores just in-frame clones and leaves some out. Of approximately 76,000 clones listed, about nine tenths are singletons. Source: CD4+ or CD8+ T cells sorted from blood, taken in a trial of the OX40 agonist ivuxolimab. These receptor sequences come from an adult with an advanced solid tumor such as melanoma, head and neck, liver or kidney cancer.

V usage is TRBV18 and J usage is TRBJ2-7; possible D gene TRBD1, 6 bases. Between the trimmed V and J ends, which lost 5 bases and 2 bases, there was a span of 13 bases. This CDR3 contains 14 residues. CDR1 KGHSH and CDR2 LQKENI come from the germline V gene. In nucleotides, the CDR3 is TGTGCCAGCTCAGGGGCTGGACAGCCCTACGAGCAGTACTTC. Translating it yields CASSGAGQPYEQYF.

V usage is TRBV21-1 and J usage is TRBJ1-2; the table's D call TRBD1 went unverified against the DNA. TRBV21-1 is marked as a pseudogene. The CDR3 sequence is 16 residues long. The CDR3 region has the DNA TGTGCCAGCAGCAAACAGGGCCCAAGTGTTGGGTATGGCTACACCTTC. Its translation is CASSKQGPSVGYGYTF.

This clone was counted a single time. The CDR3 DNA is TGTGCCAGCACTAAAAGCGATCAGCCCCAGCATTTT. It is translated as CASTKSDQPQHF. The chain is built from TRBV2 and TRBJ1-5; no clear D. CDR1 SNHLY and CDR2 FYNNEI come from the germline V gene. The CDR3 consists of 12 residues. V lost 7 bases, J lost 5 bases, and 9 bases lay in between.

This clone was seen just once. The chain uses TRBV27 and TRBJ1-6; TRBD1 matches at 8 bases. V shed 8 bases, J shed 9 bases, and the junction held 15 bases outside the gene matches. The CDR3 length is 16 residues. Germline CDR1 MNHEY, CDR2 SMNVEV (reference sequence). CDR3 in DNA: TGTGCCAGCCGATTCTCCTCCGACAGGGGTGGTTCACCCCTCCACTTT. It specifies CASRFSSDRGGSPLHF.

This clone was seen only once. This chain connects TRBV6-5 to TRBJ2-5; D is possibly TRBD2 (6 bases). Germline V lookup: CDR1 MNHEY, CDR2 SVGAGI. The CDR3 contains 14 residues. The V end was cut by 8 bases, the J end by 2 bases, with 15 bases between. This CDR3 reads CASRGRRRQETQYF. DNA for the CDR3: TGTGCCAGCCGGGGGAGGCGAAGACAAGAGACCCAGTACTTC.

V is TRBV19 and J is TRBJ1-2; possible D gene TRBD1, 6 bases. The CDR3 covers 15 residues. Per the germline V gene, CDR1 is LNHDA and CDR2 is SQIVND (reference sequence). V lost 4 bases to trimming and J lost 2 bases, with 14 bases between them. CDR3 coding DNA: TGTGCCAGTAGTAATGTACGGGGGCTCAACTATGGCTACACCTTC. Its translation is CASSNVRGLNYGYTF.

This chain connects TRBV12-5 to TRBJ2-3; either TRBD1 or TRBD2 may fit D (6 bases each). The CDR3 loop spans 15 amino acids. CDR1 is LGHNT, CDR2 FRNRAP, per germline. Deletions cut 7 bases from V and 3 bases from J, with 17 bases between. The CDR3 protein is CASVEGGGGTDTQYF. The DNA of the CDR3 is TGTGCTAGTGTGGAGGGGGGAGGAGGGACAGATACGCAGTATTTT. Variable domain in full (rest from reference TRBV12-5 and TRBJ2-3): DARVTQTPRHKVTEMGQEVTMRCQPILGHNTVFWYRQTMMQGLELLAYFRNRAPLDDSGMPKDRFSAEMPDATLATLKIQPSEPRDSAVYFCASVEGGGGTDTQYFGPGTRLTVL.

The chain employs TRBV18 and TRBJ1-4; D may be TRBD1 (5 bases). Germline CDR1 is KGHSH and CDR2 is LQKENI. V was shortened by 4 bases and J by 7 bases, with 22 bases between the two germline ends. CDR3 length: 17 residues. The CDR3 DNA reads TGTGCCAGCTCACGGAGTCCTGGGAGGGACCCTTCTGAAAAACTGTTTTTT. Translating gives CASSRSPGRDPSEKLFF.

The rearrangement links TRBV28 to TRBJ2-1, with 9 bases fitting TRBD2. This CDR3 region has 15 residues. V dropped 3 bases and J dropped 2; count of bases not matched to a gene: 2. CDR1 is MDHEN, CDR2 SYDVKM, per germline. CDR3 coding DNA: TGTGCCAGCAGTTTGGGCGGGGGGGCCTACAATGAGCAGTTCTTC. This sequence encodes CASSLGGGAYNEQFF.

The chain uses TRBV28 and TRBJ2-7; 12 nucleotides align to TRBD2. CDR1 is MDHEN, CDR2 SYDVKM, per germline. This CDR3 is built from 17 residues. Losses at the gene ends were 6 bases for V and 3 bases for J; bases not matched to a gene: 12. CDR3 sequence reads: CASRPPSGRALFYEQYF. CDR3 coding DNA: TGTGCCAGCAGGCCCCCTAGCGGGAGGGCCTTGTTCTACGAGCAGTACTTC.